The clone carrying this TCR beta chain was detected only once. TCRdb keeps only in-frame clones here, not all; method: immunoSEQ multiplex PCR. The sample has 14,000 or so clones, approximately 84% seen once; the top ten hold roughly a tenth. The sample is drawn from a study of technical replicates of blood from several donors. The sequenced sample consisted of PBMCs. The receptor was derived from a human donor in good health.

The CDR3 DNA follows: TGCGCCAGCAGCTTGGCGGCTAGCGGGGCCTTCAACGGGGAAGAGACCCAGTACTTC. Its protein product is CASSLAASGAFNGEETQYF. V is TRBV5-1 and J is TRBJ2-5; TRBD2 matches at 9 bases. There are 19 residues in the CDR3. The germline gives CDR1 SGHRS, CDR2 YFSETQ. With 0 bases clipped from V and 3 bases from J, the junction kept 15 bases outside the gene matches.